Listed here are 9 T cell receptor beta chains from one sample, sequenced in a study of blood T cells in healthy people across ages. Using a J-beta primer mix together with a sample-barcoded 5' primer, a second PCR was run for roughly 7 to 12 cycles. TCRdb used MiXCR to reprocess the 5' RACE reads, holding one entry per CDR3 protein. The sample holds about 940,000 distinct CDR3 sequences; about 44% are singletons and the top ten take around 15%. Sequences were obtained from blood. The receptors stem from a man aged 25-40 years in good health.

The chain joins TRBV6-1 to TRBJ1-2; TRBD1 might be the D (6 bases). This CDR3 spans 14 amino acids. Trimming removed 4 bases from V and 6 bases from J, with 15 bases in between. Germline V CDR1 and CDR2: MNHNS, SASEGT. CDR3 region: CASSGGQKLNGYTF. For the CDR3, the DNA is TGTGCCAGCAGTGGGGGACAAAAACTGAATGGCTACACCTTC.

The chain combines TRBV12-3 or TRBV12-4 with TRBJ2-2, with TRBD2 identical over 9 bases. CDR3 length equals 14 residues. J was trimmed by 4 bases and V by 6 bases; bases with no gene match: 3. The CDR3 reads CASRAGGSTGELFF. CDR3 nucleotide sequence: TGTGCCAGCAGGGCGGGGGGGAGCACCGGGGAGCTGTTTTTT.

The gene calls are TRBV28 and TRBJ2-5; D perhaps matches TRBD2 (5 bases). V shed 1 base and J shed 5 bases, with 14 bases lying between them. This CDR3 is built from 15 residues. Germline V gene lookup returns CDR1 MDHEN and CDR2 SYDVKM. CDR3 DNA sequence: TGTGCCAGCAGTTTATTGGGTCTAGCCGGGGAGACCCAGTACTTC. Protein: CASSLLGLAGETQYF. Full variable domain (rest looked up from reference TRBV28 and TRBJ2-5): DVKVTQSSRYLVKRTGEKVFLECVQDMDHENMFWYRQDPGLGLRLIYFSYDVKMKEKGDIPEGYSVSREKKERFSLILESASTNQTSMYLCASSLLGLAGETQYFGPGTRLLVL.

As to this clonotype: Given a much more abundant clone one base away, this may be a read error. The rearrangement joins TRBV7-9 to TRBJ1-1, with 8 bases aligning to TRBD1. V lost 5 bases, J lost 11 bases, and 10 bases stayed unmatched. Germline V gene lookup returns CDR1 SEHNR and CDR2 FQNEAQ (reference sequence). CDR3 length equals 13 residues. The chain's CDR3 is CASSVGTGSTAFF. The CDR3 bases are TGTGCCAGCAGCGTCGGGACAGGTTCAACGGCTTTCTTT.

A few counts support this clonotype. The DNA for the CDR3 is TGCGCCAGCAGCTATCCGGGACTAGCCTCCACAGATACGCAGTATTTT. Protein: CASSYPGLASTDTQYF. The rearrangement links TRBV4-1 to TRBJ2-3, with 9 nucleotides matching TRBD2. V was pared by 5 bases and J by 2 bases, with 8 bases of the junction left unmatched. The CDR3 totals 16 residues. Germline V lookup: CDR1 MGHRA, CDR2 YSYEKL.

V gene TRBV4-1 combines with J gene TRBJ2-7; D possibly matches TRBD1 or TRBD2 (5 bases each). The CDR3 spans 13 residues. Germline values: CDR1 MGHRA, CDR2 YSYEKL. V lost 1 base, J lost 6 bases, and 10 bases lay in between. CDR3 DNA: TGCGCCAGCAGCCAAGGATCAGGGACCGAGCAGTACTTC. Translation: CASSQGSGTEQYF.

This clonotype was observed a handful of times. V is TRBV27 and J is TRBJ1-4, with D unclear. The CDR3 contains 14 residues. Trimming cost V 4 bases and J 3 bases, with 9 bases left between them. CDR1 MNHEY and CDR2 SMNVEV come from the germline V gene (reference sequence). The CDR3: CASSSSLANEKLFF. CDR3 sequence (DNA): TGTGCCAGCAGTTCCTCCCTAGCTAATGAAAAACTGTTTTTT.

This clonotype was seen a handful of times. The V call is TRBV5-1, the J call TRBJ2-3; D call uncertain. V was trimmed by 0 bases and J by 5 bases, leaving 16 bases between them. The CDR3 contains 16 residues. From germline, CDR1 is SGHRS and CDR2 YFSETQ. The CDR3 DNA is TGCGCCAGCAGCTTGGCCCCCCATGTGGTCGGAGATACGCAGTATTTT. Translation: CASSLAPHVVGDTQYF.

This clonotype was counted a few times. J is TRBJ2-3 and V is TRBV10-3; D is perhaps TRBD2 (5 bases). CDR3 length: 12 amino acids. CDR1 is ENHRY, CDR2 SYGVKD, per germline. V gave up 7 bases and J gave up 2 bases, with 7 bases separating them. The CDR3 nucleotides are TGTGCCATCAAGGACTCCACAGATACGCAGTATTTT. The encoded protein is CAIKDSTDTQYF.